The sequence of this TCR beta chain was determined in a study of Tregs in tolerant kidney transplant recipients (dated by TCRdb to the late 2010s). Turning to the overall study: The transplants used related donors along with nonmyeloablative bone marrow transplantation, and in the human trials mixed chimerism was transient. The study applied TCRbeta sequencing to find donor-specific regulatory T cells before combined kidney and bone marrow transplantation and then followed those same cells after transplant.

The full study reports these points: In tolerant patients, donor-specific Tregs expanded more than Tregs overall, which suggests antigen-driven rather than nonspecific expansion. Because the PCR primers were changed over time for some patients, nucleotide-level comparison could not be performed across the samples from those patients. Because the study included only a small number of patients, the results must be confirmed in larger populations and under other immunosuppression protocols. Biological reproducibility was not directly assessed, although technical replication error appeared to be minimal. Expanding Tregs with activated donor B cells appeared to identify the most biologically relevant and donor-specific TCRbeta repertoire.

Remarks on this clone: Its antigen remains undetermined. The read halts 3 residues ahead of the CDR3 end, with the missing end drawn from the germline J gene.

The V end gives up 4 bases and the J end 6 bases, leaving 9 bases in the junction not matched to a gene. According to the germline V gene, CDR1 reads SGHRS and CDR2 reads YFSETQ. Taken from cysteine to phenylalanine, the CDR3 has 17 residues. Sequencing covers 42 bases of the CDR3, shown here with the frame starting at base 1. The sample's time point, from its label and the paper: blood sample drawn before combined kidney and bone marrow transplant. Thawed PBMCs were FACS-sorted into unstimulated Tregs (CD4+CD25+CD127-), CD4+ non-Tregs (CD4+CD25-), CD4 cells and CD8 cells. Patients were several combined kidney and bone marrow transplant recipients from the ITN036ST trial, and only these trial subjects had samples available. Healthy control blood was separated into PBMCs by Ficoll density gradient and cryopreserved, and patient PBMCs were collected both before and after transplant. For TCRbeta CDR3 sequencing, genomic DNA was extracted from sorted cells using the QIAGEN DNeasy Blood and Tissue Kit. Through immunoSEQ, high-throughput TCRbeta CDR3 sequencing was done commercially, including PCR amplification with internal controls and bias correction. In the source study's methods: Unique productive TCRbeta sequences were defined by CDR3 nucleotide sequence where primers matched, otherwise by CDR3 amino acid sequence with Vbeta and Jbeta genes. Sorting error was corrected by removing sequences shared between sorted populations at a frequency ratio of 2:1 or less, and the remaining shared sequences were assigned to the higher population. Sequences were defined as donor-reactive when expanded at least 5-fold in CFSE-low cells versus unstimulated cells and present at a frequency of at least 0.01% in CFSE-low cells. Repertoire divergence was quantified by Jensen-Shannon divergence calculated from the top 100 TCRbeta sequences ranked by frequency. For samples with multiple sequencing runs, sorting error was corrected separately for each run before the runs were pooled. The immuneACCESS repertoire file appears here via TCRdb, limited to in-frame rearrangements. These files lack a portion of the clones; in checked studies, under half of the deficit traces to unresolved V genes, and the cause of the others is not known. V and J calls and clone size are those listed in that table; D and trimming were worked out from the DNA. This sample's records show some 52,000 clones. The ten largest clones add up to approximately 0.81% of the sample.

Sequenced material: CD4+ T cells from blood, taken before the transplant. The sequence came from a human donor who received a combined kidney and bone marrow transplant. The chain employs TRBV5-1 and TRBJ2-3, and TRBD2 aligns with 15 junction nucleotides. The DNA read from the CDR3 is TGCGCCAGCAGCACCGGACTAGCGGGGGGGGCATGGGATACG. Translated, it gives CASSTGLAGGAWDT. The full CDR3 protein reads CASSTGLAGGAWDTQYF.